The entry below gives a single TCR beta chain sequence along with its context. The antigen remains undetermined. RNA transcripts provided the source from which TCR beta CDR3 regions were amplified. A set of HTBI primers served as the primers for a first-round RT-PCR of the TCR CDR3. MiXCR was run by TCRdb on the multiplex PCR reads, yielding one entry per CDR3 protein. The sample has 700,000 to 950,000 distinct CDR3 sequences, 35% seen once; the top ten hold 30% to 40%. Graves' hyperthyroidism was deemed stable given no ophthalmopathy progression within 18 months. In patients aged 18 to 65, hyperthyroidism was newly diagnosed, with duration under 2 months. There are 16 residues in the CDR3. V lost 4 bases, J lost 2 bases, and 4 bases stayed unmatched. Germline V gene lookup returns CDR1 SGHTS and CDR2 YDEGEE. The data are from a study of T cells in Graves' hyperthyroidism and ophthalmopathy. Whole-study findings and limits: Researchers found most expanded thyroid clonotypes above 0.001 in blood as well. Ophthalmopathy, as predicted by the model, came a median 6.5 months after the prediction.

Sequenced input: blood. The chain has TRBV5-8 and TRBJ1-3; 12 bases fit TRBD1. This sequence was found in a woman aged 40-49 years with Graves' hyperthyroidism. Written as DNA, the CDR3 is TGTGCCAGCAGCGAGGGACAGGGGGCTACTGGAAACACCATATATTTT. Translation gives CASSEGQGATGNTIYF.